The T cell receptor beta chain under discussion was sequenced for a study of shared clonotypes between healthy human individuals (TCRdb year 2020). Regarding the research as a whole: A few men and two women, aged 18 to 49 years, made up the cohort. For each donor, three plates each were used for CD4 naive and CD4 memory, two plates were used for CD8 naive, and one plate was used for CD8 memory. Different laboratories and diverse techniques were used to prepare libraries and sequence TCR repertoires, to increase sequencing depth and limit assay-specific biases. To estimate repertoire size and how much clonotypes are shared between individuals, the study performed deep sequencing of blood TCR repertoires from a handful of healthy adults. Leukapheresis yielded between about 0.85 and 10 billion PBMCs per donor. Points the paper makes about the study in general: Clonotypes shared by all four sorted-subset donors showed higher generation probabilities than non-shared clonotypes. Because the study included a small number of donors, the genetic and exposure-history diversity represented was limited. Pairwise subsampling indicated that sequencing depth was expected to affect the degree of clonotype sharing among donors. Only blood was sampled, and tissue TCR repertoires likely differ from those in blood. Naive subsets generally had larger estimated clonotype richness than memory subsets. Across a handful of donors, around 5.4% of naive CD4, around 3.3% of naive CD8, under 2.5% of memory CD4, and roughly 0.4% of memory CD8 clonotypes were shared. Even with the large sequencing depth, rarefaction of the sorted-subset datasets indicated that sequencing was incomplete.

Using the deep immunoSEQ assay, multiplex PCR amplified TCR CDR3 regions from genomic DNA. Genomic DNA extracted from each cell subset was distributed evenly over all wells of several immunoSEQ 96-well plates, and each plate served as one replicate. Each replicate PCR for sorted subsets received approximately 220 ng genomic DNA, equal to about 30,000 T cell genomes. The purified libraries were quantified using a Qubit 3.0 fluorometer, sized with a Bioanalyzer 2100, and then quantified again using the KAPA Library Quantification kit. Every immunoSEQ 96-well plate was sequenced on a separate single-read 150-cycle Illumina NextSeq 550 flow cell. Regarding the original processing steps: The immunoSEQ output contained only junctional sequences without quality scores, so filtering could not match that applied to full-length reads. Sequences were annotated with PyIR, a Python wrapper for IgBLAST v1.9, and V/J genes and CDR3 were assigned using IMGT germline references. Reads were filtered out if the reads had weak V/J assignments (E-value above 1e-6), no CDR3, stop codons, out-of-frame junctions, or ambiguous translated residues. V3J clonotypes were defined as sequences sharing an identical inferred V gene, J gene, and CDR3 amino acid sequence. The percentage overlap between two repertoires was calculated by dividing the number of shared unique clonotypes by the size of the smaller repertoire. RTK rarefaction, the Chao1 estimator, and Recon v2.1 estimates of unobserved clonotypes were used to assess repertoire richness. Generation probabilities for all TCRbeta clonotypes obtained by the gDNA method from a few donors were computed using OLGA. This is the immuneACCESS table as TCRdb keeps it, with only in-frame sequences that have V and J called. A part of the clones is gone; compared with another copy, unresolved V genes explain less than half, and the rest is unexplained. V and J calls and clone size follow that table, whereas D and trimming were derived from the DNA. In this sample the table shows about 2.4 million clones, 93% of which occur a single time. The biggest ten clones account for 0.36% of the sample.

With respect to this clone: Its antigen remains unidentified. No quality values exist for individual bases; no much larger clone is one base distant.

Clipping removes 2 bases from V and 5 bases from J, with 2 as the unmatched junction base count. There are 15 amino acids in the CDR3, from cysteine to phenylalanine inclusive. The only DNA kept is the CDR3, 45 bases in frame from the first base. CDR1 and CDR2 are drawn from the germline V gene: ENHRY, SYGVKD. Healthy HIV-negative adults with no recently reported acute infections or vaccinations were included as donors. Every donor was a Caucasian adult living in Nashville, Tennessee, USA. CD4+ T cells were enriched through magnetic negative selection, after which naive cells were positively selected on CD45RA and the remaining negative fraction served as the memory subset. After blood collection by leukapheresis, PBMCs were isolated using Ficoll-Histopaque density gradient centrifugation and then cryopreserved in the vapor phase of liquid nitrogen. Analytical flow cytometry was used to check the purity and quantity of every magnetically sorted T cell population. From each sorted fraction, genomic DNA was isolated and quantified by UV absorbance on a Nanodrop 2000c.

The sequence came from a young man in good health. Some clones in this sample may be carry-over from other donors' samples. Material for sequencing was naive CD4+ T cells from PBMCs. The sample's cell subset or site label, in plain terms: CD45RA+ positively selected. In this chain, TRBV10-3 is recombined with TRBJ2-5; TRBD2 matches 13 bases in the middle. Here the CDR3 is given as CAISEELAGGETQYF. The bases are TGTGCCATCAGTGAGGAACTAGCGGGAGGGGAGACCCAGTACTTC.